These 14 T cell receptor beta chains were all obtained from the same sample, sequenced in a study of blood T cell repertoires in COVID-19. Profiled with immunoSEQ multiplex PCR; TCRdb holds only in-frame clones, not every one. The sample holds around 140,000 clones; roughly 88% are singletons and the top ten take roughly 30%. The sample consisted of peripheral blood. These receptors originate from a human donor in a cohort sampled during active COVID-19.

V gene TRBV2 combines with J gene TRBJ2-7; TRBD1 agrees at 7 bases. The CDR3 has 15 amino acids. The V gene end was trimmed by 6 bases and the J gene end by 4 bases; junction bases not matched to a gene: 12. From germline, CDR1 is SNHLY and CDR2 FYNNEI. CDR3 in DNA: TGTGCCAGCAGGGCCTGGGACAGCCTGTCTTACGAGCAGTACTTC. This encodes CASRAWDSLSYEQYF.

The V and J genes are TRBV12-3 or TRBV12-4 and TRBJ1-1; D possibly corresponds to TRBD1 (5 bases). The CDR3 totals 13 residues. Trimming took off 7 bases at V and 0 bases at J, with 9 bases between the two ends. The CDR3 DNA follows: TGTGCCAGCACTCCAGGGCTGAACACTGAAGCTTTCTTT. Its translation is CASTPGLNTEAFF.

The chain has TRBV9 and TRBJ2-2; possibly TRBD1 for D (6 bases). The CDR3 extends over 16 amino acids. The V end lost 0 bases, the J end lost 3 bases, and 12 bases lay between the germline ends. Germline V gene lookup returns CDR1 SGDLS and CDR2 YYNGEE. CDR3 protein: CASSVGAGAYTGELFF. The CDR3 DNA is TGTGCCAGCAGCGTAGGAGCAGGGGCCTACACCGGGGAGCTGTTTTTT.

This sequence joins TRBV6-4 and TRBJ1-3; 8 nucleotides line up with TRBD1. The CDR3 has 16 residues. Trimming took 8 bases from V and 4 from J; bases not matched to a gene: 13. Germline CDR1 reads MRHNA; CDR2 reads SNTAGT. The CDR3 region is CASPTKDRVGGNTIYF. CDR3 DNA: TGTGCCAGCCCAACTAAGGACAGGGTAGGAGGAAACACCATATATTTT.

The rearrangement uses TRBV7-9 and TRBJ2-5, with 9 bases identical to TRBD2. The germline V gene encodes CDR1 SEHNR and CDR2 FQNEAQ (reference sequence). V was clipped by 5 bases and J by 4 bases; unmatched bases: 17. This CDR3 spans 18 amino acids. For the CDR3, the DNA is TGTGCCAGCAGCCCCCCCCTGTCGGCTAGCGGGGAGTTAGAGACCCAGTACTTC. This gives the protein CASSPPLSASGELETQYF.

The rearrangement joins TRBV4-1 to TRBJ1-2; D may be TRBD1 (5 bases). CDR3 length: 16 amino acids. Trimming shortened V by 0 bases and J by 5 bases, and 16 bases separated the two germline ends. Germline CDR1 is MGHRA and CDR2 is YSYEKL. The CDR3 nucleotides read TGCGCCAGCAGCCAAGAAAGGTCCAGGGAAAGGTATGGCTACACCTTC. Its protein product is CASSQERSRERYGYTF.

The genes are TRBV12-3 or TRBV12-4 and TRBJ2-2; D not resolved. V was cut by 4 bases and J by 9 bases, with 9 bases left in between. This CDR3 spans 12 amino acids. In DNA, the CDR3 is TGTGCCAGCAGTTCCCTGGCCCGGGAGCTGTTTTTT. Encoded protein: CASSSLARELFF.

CDR3 sequence (DNA): TGCGCCAGCAGTGACCAGGGAGGGATCTACGAGCAGTACTTC. Translated, it gives CASSDQGGIYEQYF. The rearrangement links TRBV10-2 to TRBJ2-7; 7 bases are a match to TRBD2. The ends lost 3 bases at V and 3 bases at J; junction bases unmatched: 5. The length of the CDR3 is 14 residues. Germline V gives CDR1 WSHSY, CDR2 SAAADI.

The chain recombines TRBV6-6 with TRBJ1-2, with TRBD1 matching 10 bases. V lost 2 bases to trimming and J lost 0 bases; unmatched junction nucleotides: 3. This CDR3 is 16 amino acids long. The germline V gene encodes CDR1 MNHNY and CDR2 SVGAGI (reference sequence). CDR3 in DNA: TGTGCCAGCAGTTACCGGGACAGGGGAACTAACTATGGCTACACCTTC. Protein product: CASSYRDRGTNYGYTF.

The chain links TRBV9 to TRBJ1-2, with 7 bases identical to TRBD1. The CDR3 runs 13 residues. The J segment lost 8 bases and the V segment lost 2 bases, leaving 6 bases of the junction unmatched. Germline V CDR1 and CDR2: SGDLS, YYNGEE. DNA for the CDR3: TGTGCCAGCAGCGTCGGACAGGCGTCCGGCTACACCTTC. It yields the protein CASSVGQASGYTF.

The chain is built from TRBV19 and TRBJ2-1; D is perhaps TRBD1 (5 bases). This CDR3 contains 13 residues. Looked up from germline, CDR1 is LNHDA and CDR2 is SQIVND (reference sequence). V was pared by 8 bases and J by 4 bases, with 12 bases between. CDR3 sequence (DNA): TGTGCCAGTCGGCAGGGCTCATACAATGAGCAGTTCTTC. It yields the protein CASRQGSYNEQFF.

This rearrangement joins TRBV5-1 to TRBJ1-2; possible D gene TRBD1, 5 bases. The CDR3 runs 13 residues. Per germline, CDR1 SGHRS and CDR2 YFSETQ. V lost 0 bases and J 5 bases, leaving 8 bases between the germline ends. The CDR3 DNA follows: TGCGCCAGCAGCTTGGAGGGGCCTTATGGCTACACCTTC. Translating gives CASSLEGPYGYTF.

This clone was seen once. The chain couples TRBV7-9 to TRBJ2-3, with D possibly TRBD1 on 5 matching bases. Germline CDR1 is SEHNR and CDR2 is FQNEAQ (reference sequence). The CDR3 length is 15 residues. V was cut by 3 bases and J by 3 bases, with 13 bases left in between. DNA for the CDR3: TGTGCCAGCAGCTTTAAGGCAGGGAATACAGATACGCAGTATTTT. Translated: CASSFKAGNTDTQYF.

V usage is TRBV20-1 and J usage is TRBJ1-1, with D unresolved. The CDR3 runs to 11 residues. V was trimmed by 4 bases and J by 3 bases, leaving 6 bases between them. Germline CDR1 and CDR2: DFQATT and SNEGSKA (reference sequence). This CDR3 is CSAIRDTEAFF. For the CDR3, the DNA is TGCAGTGCTATTCGGGACACTGAAGCTTTCTTT.